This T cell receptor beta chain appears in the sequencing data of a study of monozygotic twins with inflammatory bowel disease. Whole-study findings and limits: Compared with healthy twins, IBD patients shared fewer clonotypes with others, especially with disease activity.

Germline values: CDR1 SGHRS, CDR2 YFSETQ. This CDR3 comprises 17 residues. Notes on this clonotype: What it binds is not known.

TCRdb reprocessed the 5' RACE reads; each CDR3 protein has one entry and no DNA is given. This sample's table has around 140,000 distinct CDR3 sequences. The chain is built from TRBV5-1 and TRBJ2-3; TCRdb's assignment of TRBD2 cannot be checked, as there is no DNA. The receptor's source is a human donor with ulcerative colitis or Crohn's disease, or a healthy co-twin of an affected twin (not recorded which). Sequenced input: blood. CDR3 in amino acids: CASHAASGGGGTDTQYF.